This TCR beta chain was retrieved from a study of blood T cell repertoires in COVID-19. This CDR3 region has 17 residues. The V end lost 4 bases, the J end lost 0 bases, and 13 bases lay between the germline ends. CDR1 and CDR2 from the germline V gene are MNHNS and SASEGT. Per the original methods: Reference gene primer amplification yielded estimated nucleated cell counts. The assay was immunoSEQ multiplex PCR, and TCRdb's table has in-frame clones only and misses some. That table furnishes V, J and clone size, whereas the DNA furnished D and trimming. The repertoire consists of approximately 220,000 clones, with around 82% occurring once and the leading ten covering about 2.3%.

The sequencing sample was made of peripheral blood. The receptor was derived from a woman aged 55-75 years with acute or convalescent COVID-19. The rearrangement uses TRBV6-1 and TRBJ2-6; D perhaps matches TRBD1 (5 bases). The chain's CDR3 is CASSVTVLLSGANVLTF. Written as DNA, the CDR3 is TGTGCCAGCAGTGTGACAGTTCTCCTCTCTGGGGCCAACGTCCTGACTTTC.